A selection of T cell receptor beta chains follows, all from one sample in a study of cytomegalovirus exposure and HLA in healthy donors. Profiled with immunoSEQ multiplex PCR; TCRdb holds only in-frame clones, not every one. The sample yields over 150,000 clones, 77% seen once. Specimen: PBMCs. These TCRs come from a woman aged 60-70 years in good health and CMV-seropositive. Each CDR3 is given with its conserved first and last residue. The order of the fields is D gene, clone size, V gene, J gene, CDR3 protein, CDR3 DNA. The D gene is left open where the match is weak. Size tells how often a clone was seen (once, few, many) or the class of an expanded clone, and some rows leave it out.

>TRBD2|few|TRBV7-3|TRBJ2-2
CASSPSGGANTGELFF
TGTGCCAGCAGCCCTAGCGGGGGGGCGAACACCGGGGAGCTGTTTTTT
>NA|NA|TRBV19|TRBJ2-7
CASSIESGFYEQYF
TGTGCCAGTAGTATAGAGTCAGGATTCTACGAGCAGTACTTC
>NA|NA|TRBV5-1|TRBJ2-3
CASSLAGPGTDTQYF
TGCGCCAGCAGCTTGGCAGGGCCTGGCACAGATACGCAGTATTTT
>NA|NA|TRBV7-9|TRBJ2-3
CASSLSAARTSTDTQYF
TGTGCCAGCAGCTTAAGCGCGGCGAGGACTAGCACAGATACGCAGTATTTT
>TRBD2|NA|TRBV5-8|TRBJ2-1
CASSETSGRLHEQFF
TGTGCCAGCAGCGAGACTAGCGGGAGATTGCATGAGCAGTTCTTC
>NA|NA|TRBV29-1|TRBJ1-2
CSVEDQTSGVNYGYTF
TGCAGCGTTGAAGATCAGACTTCGGGGGTTAACTATGGCTACACCTTC
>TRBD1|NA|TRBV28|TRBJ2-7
CASTSWGQSFYEQYF
TGTGCCAGCACCTCCTGGGGACAGTCTTTCTACGAGCAGTACTTC
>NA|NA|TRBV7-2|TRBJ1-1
CASSLDGTEAFF
TGTGCCAGCAGCTTAGACGGCACTGAAGCTTTCTTT
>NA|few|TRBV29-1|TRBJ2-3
CSVRTDTQYF
TGCAGCGTTCGGACAGATACGCAGTATTTT
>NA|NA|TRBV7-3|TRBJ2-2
CASSLGASANTGELFF
TGTGCCAGCAGCTTAGGTGCTAGCGCGAACACCGGGGAGCTGTTTTTT
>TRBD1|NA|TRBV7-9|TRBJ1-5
CASSLTGNSNQPQHF
TGTGCCAGCAGCTTGACAGGGAATAGCAATCAGCCCCAGCATTTT
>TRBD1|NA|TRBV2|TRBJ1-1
CASRADRAANTEAFF
TGTGCCAGCAGAGCTGACAGGGCTGCGAACACTGAAGCTTTCTTT
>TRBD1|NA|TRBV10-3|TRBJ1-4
CAISESLGTVNEKLFF
TGTGCCATCAGTGAGTCTTTAGGGACAGTTAATGAAAAACTGTTTTTT
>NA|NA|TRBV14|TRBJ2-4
CASSRLQGGTDIQYF
TGTGCCAGCAGCCGATTACAGGGGGGGACGGACATTCAGTACTTC
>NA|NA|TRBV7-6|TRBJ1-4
CASSFGGGEKLFF
TGTGCCAGCAGCTTCGGGGGGGGTGAAAAACTGTTTTTT
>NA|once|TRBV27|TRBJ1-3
CASSLAGARSGNTIYF
TGTGCCAGCAGTTTAGCTGGGGCCCGCTCTGGAAACACCATATATTTT
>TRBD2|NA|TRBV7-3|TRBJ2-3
CASSLRGRSASGTSTDTQYF
TGTGCCAGCAGCTTAAGGGGTCGTTCGGCTAGCGGGACAAGCACAGATACGCAGTATTTT
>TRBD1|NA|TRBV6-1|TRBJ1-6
CASSEASRQGNSPLHF
TGTGCCAGCAGTGAAGCTAGTCGACAGGGAAATTCACCCCTCCACTTT
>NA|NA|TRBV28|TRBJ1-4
CASSTVPFNEKLFF
TGTGCCAGCAGTACAGTGCCCTTTAATGAAAAACTGTTTTTT
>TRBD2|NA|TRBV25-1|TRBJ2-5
CASSLGRTSQAGETQYF
TGTGCCAGCAGTTTGGGGCGGACTAGCCAAGCAGGAGAGACCCAGTACTTC
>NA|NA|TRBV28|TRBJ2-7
CASRRISTLSYEQYF
TGTGCCAGCAGGAGGATTAGTACACTTTCCTACGAGCAGTACTTC
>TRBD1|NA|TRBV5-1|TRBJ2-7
CASSDRAGPYEQYF
TGCGCCAGCAGCGACAGGGCTGGCCCCTACGAGCAGTACTTC
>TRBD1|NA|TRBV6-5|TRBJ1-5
CASRASGGPTQPQHF
TGTGCCAGCCGAGCCTCAGGGGGTCCCACTCAGCCCCAGCATTTT
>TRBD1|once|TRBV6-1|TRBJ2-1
CASSGDRGLNEQFF
TGTGCCAGCAGTGGAGACAGGGGGCTCAATGAGCAGTTCTTC
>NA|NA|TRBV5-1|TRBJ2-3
CASSHSSGYTDTQYF
TGCGCCAGCAGCCACTCCAGCGGGTACACAGATACGCAGTATTTT
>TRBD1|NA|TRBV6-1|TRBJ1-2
CASSETGVNGYTF
TGTGCCAGCAGCGAGACAGGGGTTAATGGCTACACCTTC
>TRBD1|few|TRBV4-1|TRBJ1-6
CASSQGLTGGLGSPLHF
TGCGCCAGCAGCCAAGGTCTGACAGGGGGCTTGGGTTCACCCCTCCACTTT
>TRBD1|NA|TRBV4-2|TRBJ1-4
CASSQEGGTRTGGEKLFF
TGTGCCAGCAGCCAAGAAGGTGGAACGAGGACAGGGGGGGAAAAACTGTTTTTT
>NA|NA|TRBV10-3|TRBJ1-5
CAISGSDSSNQPQHF
TGTGCCATCAGTGGCTCGGACAGTAGCAATCAGCCCCAGCATTTT
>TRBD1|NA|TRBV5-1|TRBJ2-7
CASSSRQGANEQYF
TGCGCCAGCAGCAGCCGACAGGGAGCCAACGAGCAGTACTTC
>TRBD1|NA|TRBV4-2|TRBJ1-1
CASSQGTGGFDTEAFF
TGTGCCAGCAGCCAAGGGACAGGGGGCTTTGACACTGAAGCTTTCTTT
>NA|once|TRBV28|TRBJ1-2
CASSLVSGDGYTF
TGTGCCAGCAGTTTGGTCTCGGGGGATGGCTACACCTTC
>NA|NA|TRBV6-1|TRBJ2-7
CASSVGTGPYEQYF
TGTGCCAGCAGTGTAGGGACTGGCCCCTACGAGCAGTACTTC
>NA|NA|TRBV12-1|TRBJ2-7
CASSPRFCGSPTYEQYF
TGTGCCAGCAGCCCGCGGTTTTGCGGGAGCCCTACCTACGAGCAGTACTTC
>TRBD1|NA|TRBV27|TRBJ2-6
CASSGTGDLAGANVLTF
TGTGCCAGCAGTGGGACAGGGGATCTAGCTGGGGCCAACGTCCTGACTTTC
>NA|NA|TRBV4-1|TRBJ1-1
CASSQDRRRGEAFF
TGCGCCAGCAGCCAAGATCGGAGGCGGGGCGAAGCTTTCTTT
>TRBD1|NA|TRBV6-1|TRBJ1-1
CASSPRAGGKTEAFF
TGTGCCAGCAGTCCCCGAGCAGGGGGCAAAACTGAAGCTTTCTTT
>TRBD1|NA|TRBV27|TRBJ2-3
CASSLRGRRFPDTQYF
TGTGCCAGCAGTCTCAGGGGGCGAAGGTTCCCAGATACGCAGTATTTT
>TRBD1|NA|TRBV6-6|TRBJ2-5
CASSPSQGARETQYF
TGTGCCAGCAGTCCCTCACAGGGGGCGCGGGAGACCCAGTACTTC
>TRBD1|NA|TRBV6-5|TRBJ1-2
CASSLGRDRAYGYTF
TGTGCCAGCAGCCTCGGCCGGGACAGGGCCTATGGCTACACCTTC
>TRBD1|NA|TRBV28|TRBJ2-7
CASSLGTGDEQYF
TGTGCCAGCAGTTTAGGGACAGGAGACGAGCAGTACTTC
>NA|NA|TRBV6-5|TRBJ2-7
CASSWDSTYEQYF
TGTGCCAGCAGTTGGGACTCTACCTACGAGCAGTACTTC
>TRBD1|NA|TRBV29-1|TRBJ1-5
CSVVLTGTGNQPQHF
TGCAGCGTGGTACTAACTGGGACAGGCAATCAGCCCCAGCATTTT
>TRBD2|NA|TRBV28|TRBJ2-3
CASSLWTSGSTDTQYF
TGTGCCAGCAGTTTATGGACTAGCGGGAGCACAGATACGCAGTATTTT
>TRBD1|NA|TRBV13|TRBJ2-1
CASSLRETGGNEQFF
TGTGCCAGCAGCCTCCGGGAGACAGGGGGAAATGAGCAGTTCTTC
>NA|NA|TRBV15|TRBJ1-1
CATSTGNTEAFF
TGTGCCACCAGCACGGGGAACACTGAAGCTTTCTTT
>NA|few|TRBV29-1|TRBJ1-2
CSVDSSGSGYTF
TGCAGCGTTGATTCGTCAGGGTCTGGCTACACCTTC
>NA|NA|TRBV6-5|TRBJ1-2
CASSRGQLNYGYTF
TGTGCCAGCAGTAGAGGACAGCTTAACTATGGCTACACCTTC
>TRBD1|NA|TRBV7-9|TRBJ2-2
CASSFRGTGGAGELFF
TGTGCCAGCAGCTTTCGAGGGACAGGGGGTGCCGGGGAGCTGTTTTTT
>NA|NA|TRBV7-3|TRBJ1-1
CASSLRQYTEAFF
TGTGCCAGCAGCCTCCGACAATACACTGAAGCTTTCTTT
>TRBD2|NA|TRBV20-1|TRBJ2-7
CAGGGSYEQYF
TGTGCGGGGGGAGGGTCCTACGAGCAGTACTTC